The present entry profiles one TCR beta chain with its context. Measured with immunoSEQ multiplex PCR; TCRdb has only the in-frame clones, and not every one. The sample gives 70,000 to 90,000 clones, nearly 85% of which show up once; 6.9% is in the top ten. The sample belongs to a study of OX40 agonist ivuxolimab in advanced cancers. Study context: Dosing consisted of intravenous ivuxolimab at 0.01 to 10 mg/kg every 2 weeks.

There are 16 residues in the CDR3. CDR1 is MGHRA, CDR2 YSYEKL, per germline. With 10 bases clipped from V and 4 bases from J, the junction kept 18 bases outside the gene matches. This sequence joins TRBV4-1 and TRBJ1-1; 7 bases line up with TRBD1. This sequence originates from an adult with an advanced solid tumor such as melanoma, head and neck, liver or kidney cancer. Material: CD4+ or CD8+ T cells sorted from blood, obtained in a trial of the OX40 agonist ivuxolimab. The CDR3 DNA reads TGCGCCACCACGGGACAGTCGTTTTCTAGTGTCACTGAAGCTTTCTTT. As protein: CATTGQSFSSVTEAFF.